Listed below are T cell receptor beta chains from one sample, sequenced in a study of neurological immune-mediated disorders. TCRdb re-called the 5' RACE reads through MiXCR, storing one row per CDR3 protein. The sample carries about 50,000 distinct CDR3 sequences, 1.9% recorded once. Sequenced sample: PBMCs. The receptors shown here come from a woman in her forties with multiple sclerosis. CDR3s include the opening cysteine and the closing phenylalanine or tryptophan. D genes are given only for firm matches. Rows may omit the clone size; those that give it use once, few, many or a size class.

CDR3 length: 13; D gene: .; V gene: TRBV20-1; clone size: many; J gene: TRBJ1-2; CDR3 protein: CSARITTAAGYTF; CDR3 DNA: TGCAGTGCTAGGATTACGACAGCCGCGGGCTACACCTTC
CDR3 length: 12; D gene: .; V gene: TRBV5-1; clone size: many; J gene: TRBJ2-3; CDR3 protein: CASSIGTDTQYF; CDR3 DNA: TGCGCCAGCTCTATTGGGACAGATACGCAGTATTTT
CDR3 length: 14; D gene: TRBD1; V gene: TRBV20-1; clone size: many; J gene: TRBJ1-1; CDR3 protein: CSARGGWQNTEAFF; CDR3 DNA: TGCAGTGCCAGGGGGGGATGGCAGAACACTGAAGCTTTCTTT
CDR3 length: 13; D gene: TRBD2; V gene: TRBV5-1; clone size: many; J gene: TRBJ2-1; CDR3 protein: CASSGGTSAEQFF; CDR3 DNA: TGCGCCAGCAGCGGGGGGACTAGCGCTGAGCAGTTCTTC
CDR3 length: 15; D gene: TRBD2; V gene: TRBV10-3; clone size: many; J gene: TRBJ2-3; CDR3 protein: CAIRPSGASTDTQYF; CDR3 DNA: TGTGCCATCAGGCCTAGCGGGGCTAGCACAGATACGCAGTATTTT
CDR3 length: 14; D gene: .; V gene: TRBV5-1; clone size: many; J gene: TRBJ2-7; CDR3 protein: CASSGAGSSYEQYF; CDR3 DNA: TGCGCCAGCAGTGGCGCCGGAAGCTCCTACGAGCAGTACTTC
CDR3 length: 14; D gene: .; V gene: TRBV7-7; clone size: many; J gene: TRBJ2-1; CDR3 protein: CASSRQGSYNEQFF; CDR3 DNA: TGTGCCAGCAGCCGGCAGGGATCCTACAATGAGCAGTTCTTC
CDR3 length: 15; D gene: .; V gene: TRBV5-1; clone size: many; J gene: TRBJ2-2; CDR3 protein: CASSLRAEYTGELFF; CDR3 DNA: TGCGCCAGCAGCTTGAGAGCGGAATACACCGGGGAGCTGTTTTTT
CDR3 length: 14; D gene: .; V gene: TRBV5-1; clone size: many; J gene: TRBJ1-1; CDR3 protein: CATRAGTENTEAFF; CDR3 DNA: TGCGCCACCCGGGCCGGGACGGAGAACACTGAAGCTTTCTTT
CDR3 length: 14; D gene: .; V gene: TRBV10-3; clone size: many; J gene: TRBJ1-2; CDR3 protein: CATLDSWSRYGYTF; CDR3 DNA: TGTGCCACTTTGGACAGTTGGAGTCGATATGGCTACACCTTC
CDR3 length: 13; D gene: .; V gene: TRBV15; clone size: many; J gene: TRBJ2-1; CDR3 protein: CATSRDTGPEQFF; CDR3 DNA: TGTGCCACCAGCAGAGATACAGGGCCTGAGCAGTTCTTC
CDR3 length: 17; D gene: TRBD1; V gene: TRBV20-1; clone size: many; J gene: TRBJ1-1; CDR3 protein: CSAKLPRDRTGGTEAFF; CDR3 DNA: TGCAGTGCTAAGCTTCCTAGGGACAGGACAGGGGGGACTGAAGCTTTCTTT
CDR3 length: 15; D gene: .; V gene: TRBV20-1; clone size: many; J gene: TRBJ2-3; CDR3 protein: CSAPKGRGRTDTQYF; CDR3 DNA: TGCAGTGCTCCAAAAGGGCGGGGCCGCACAGATACGCAGTATTTT
CDR3 length: 12; D gene: TRBD1; V gene: TRBV20-1; clone size: many; J gene: TRBJ2-7; CDR3 protein: CSATTGINEQYF; CDR3 DNA: TGCAGTGCCACGACAGGGATCAACGAGCAGTACTTC
CDR3 length: 20; D gene: .; V gene: TRBV21-1; clone size: .; J gene: TRBJ2-1; CDR3 protein: CANSKNGTSGGLKAGNEQFF; CDR3 DNA: TGTGCCAACAGCAAAAATGGGACTAGCGGGGGCCTCAAGGCGGGCAATGAGCAGTTCTTC
CDR3 length: 14; D gene: .; V gene: TRBV7-7; clone size: many; J gene: TRBJ2-7; CDR3 protein: CASSPDGSSYEQYF; CDR3 DNA: TGTGCCAGCAGCCCGGACGGTAGCTCCTACGAGCAGTACTTC
CDR3 length: 13; D gene: .; V gene: TRBV5-1; clone size: many; J gene: TRBJ1-2; CDR3 protein: CASSLDTGRGYTF; CDR3 DNA: TGCGCCAGCAGCTTGGATACGGGTAGGGGCTACACCTTC
CDR3 length: 13; D gene: .; V gene: TRBV20-1; clone size: many; J gene: TRBJ1-2; CDR3 protein: CSAFYRAPEGYTF; CDR3 DNA: TGCAGTGCCTTCTACAGGGCCCCAGAAGGCTACACCTTC
CDR3 length: 16; D gene: TRBD1; V gene: TRBV7-9; clone size: many; J gene: TRBJ2-1; CDR3 protein: CASSPHPRTGFNEQFF; CDR3 DNA: TGTGCCAGCAGCCCCCACCCACGGACAGGGTTCAATGAGCAGTTCTTC
CDR3 length: 13; D gene: .; V gene: TRBV7-7; clone size: many; J gene: TRBJ2-5; CDR3 protein: CASSRGTQGTQYF; CDR3 DNA: TGTGCCAGCAGCCGCGGGACGCAAGGGACCCAGTACTTC
CDR3 length: 13; D gene: .; V gene: TRBV12-3/TRBV12-4; clone size: many; J gene: TRBJ2-7; CDR3 protein: CASRYGQRDEQYF; CDR3 DNA: TGTGCCAGCAGGTACGGACAGCGAGACGAGCAGTACTTC
CDR3 length: 14; D gene: .; V gene: TRBV7-9; clone size: few; J gene: TRBJ1-2; CDR3 protein: CANSYAQGSSSYTF; CDR3 DNA: TGTGCCAACAGCTATGCCCAGGGTTCTTCCTCCTACACCTTC
CDR3 length: 12; D gene: TRBD1; V gene: TRBV29-1; clone size: many; J gene: TRBJ1-1; CDR3 protein: CSADRKGAEAFF; CDR3 DNA: TGCAGCGCGGACAGGAAGGGAGCTGAAGCTTTCTTT
CDR3 length: 17; D gene: .; V gene: TRBV7-9; clone size: many; J gene: TRBJ1-2; CDR3 protein: CASSLGPYGGFFGGYTF; CDR3 DNA: TGTGCCAGCAGCCTGGGTCCTTACGGGGGCTTTTTCGGTGGCTACACCTTC
CDR3 length: 15; D gene: .; V gene: TRBV11-2; clone size: many; J gene: TRBJ2-7; CDR3 protein: CASSAKDRLRYEQYF; CDR3 DNA: TGTGCCAGCAGCGCGAAGGACAGACTGCGCTACGAGCAGTACTTC
CDR3 length: 14; D gene: TRBD1; V gene: TRBV5-1; clone size: many; J gene: TRBJ1-1; CDR3 protein: CASSLETGKTEAFF; CDR3 DNA: TGCGCCAGCAGCTTGGAGACAGGGAAGACTGAAGCTTTCTTT
CDR3 length: 13; D gene: .; V gene: TRBV25-1; clone size: many; J gene: TRBJ1-5; CDR3 protein: CASSDLGDQPQHF; CDR3 DNA: TGTGCCAGCAGTGACCTCGGGGATCAGCCCCAGCATTTT
CDR3 length: 14; D gene: .; V gene: TRBV9; clone size: many; J gene: TRBJ1-1; CDR3 protein: CASSPTGANTEAFF; CDR3 DNA: TGTGCCAGCAGCCCTACGGGGGCGAACACTGAAGCTTTCTTT
CDR3 length: 13; D gene: .; V gene: TRBV9; clone size: many; J gene: TRBJ2-2; CDR3 protein: CASSVDGGGELFF; CDR3 DNA: TGTGCCAGCAGCGTAGATGGTGGCGGGGAGCTGTTTTTT
CDR3 length: 15; D gene: .; V gene: TRBV7-9; clone size: many; J gene: TRBJ2-2; CDR3 protein: CASSPPWGSAGELFF; CDR3 DNA: TGTGCCAGCAGCCCACCCTGGGGGTCCGCCGGGGAGCTGTTTTTT
CDR3 length: 12; D gene: .; V gene: TRBV6-5; clone size: many; J gene: TRBJ1-1; CDR3 protein: CASRGPNTEAFF; CDR3 DNA: TGTGCCAGCCGGGGACCGAACACTGAAGCTTTCTTT
CDR3 length: 14; D gene: .; V gene: TRBV18; clone size: many; J gene: TRBJ1-1; CDR3 protein: CASSPDRMNTEAFF; CDR3 DNA: TGTGCCAGCTCACCAGACAGAATGAACACTGAAGCTTTCTTT
CDR3 length: 14; D gene: .; V gene: TRBV5-1; clone size: many; J gene: TRBJ2-7; CDR3 protein: CASSLMGDSYEQYF; CDR3 DNA: TGCGCCAGCAGCTTGATGGGTGACTCCTACGAGCAGTACTTC
CDR3 length: 16; D gene: TRBD1; V gene: TRBV20-1; clone size: many; J gene: TRBJ2-7; CDR3 protein: CSARALSGRGLGEQYF; CDR3 DNA: TGCAGTGCTAGAGCCCTCTCGGGCAGGGGGCTTGGTGAGCAGTACTTC
CDR3 length: 11; D gene: .; V gene: TRBV20-1; clone size: many; J gene: TRBJ1-2; CDR3 protein: CSAGSTYGYTF; CDR3 DNA: TGCAGTGCGGGCAGTACCTATGGCTACACCTTC
CDR3 length: 15; D gene: .; V gene: TRBV5-6; clone size: many; J gene: TRBJ2-7; CDR3 protein: CASSLDSSISYEQYF; CDR3 DNA: TGTGCCAGCAGCTTGGACAGTTCCATCTCCTACGAGCAGTACTTC